This T cell receptor beta chain was sequenced for a study of molecular identifiers for immune sequencing clone quantification. With regard to this clonotype: The target antigen is unknown. The conserved closing phenylalanine or tryptophan is absent in this CDR3, likely reflecting a read error.

There are 15 residues in the CDR3. Per germline, CDR1 MNHEY and CDR2 SVGAGI. V lost 6 bases, J lost 4 bases, and 9 bases stayed unmatched. Previously described methods and listed TCR primers were used for bulk TCR libraries. TCRdb called the PCR reads again in MiXCR, with one record for every CDR3 protein. The sample lists 9,500 to 10,000 distinct CDR3 sequences; roughly 19% were seen once. Study observations and caveats: Clones of above 20 RNA copies carried over 98% of effector molecules; in naive cells they carried under 1%.

The sequenced sample was naive CD8+ T cells from blood, with Jurkat cell RNA spiked in. The subset was: FACS-sorted CD8+CD4-CCR7+CD45RA+ naive T cells. This rearrangement joins TRBV6-5 to TRBJ2-3, with TRBD1 matching over 8 bases. The source of this sequence is a human donor in good health. Some libraries in this study had Jurkat cell RNA spiked in. CDR3 nucleotide sequence: TGTGCCAGCAGCGACAGGGGCTATAGCTCAGATACGCAGTATTCT. As protein: CASSDRGYSSDTQYS.